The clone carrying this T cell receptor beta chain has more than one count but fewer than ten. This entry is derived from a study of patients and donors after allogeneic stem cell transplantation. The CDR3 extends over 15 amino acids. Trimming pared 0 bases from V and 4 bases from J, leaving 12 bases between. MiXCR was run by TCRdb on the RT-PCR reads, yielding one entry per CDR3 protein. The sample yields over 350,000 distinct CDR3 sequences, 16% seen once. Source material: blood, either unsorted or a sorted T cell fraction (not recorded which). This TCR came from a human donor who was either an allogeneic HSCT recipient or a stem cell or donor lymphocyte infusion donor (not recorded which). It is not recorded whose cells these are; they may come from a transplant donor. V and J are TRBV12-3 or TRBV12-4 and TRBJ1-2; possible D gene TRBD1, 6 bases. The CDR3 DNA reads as TGTGCCAGCAGTTTAGCGTTCGGACAGCCCTATGGCTACACCTTC. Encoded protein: CASSLAFGQPYGYTF.